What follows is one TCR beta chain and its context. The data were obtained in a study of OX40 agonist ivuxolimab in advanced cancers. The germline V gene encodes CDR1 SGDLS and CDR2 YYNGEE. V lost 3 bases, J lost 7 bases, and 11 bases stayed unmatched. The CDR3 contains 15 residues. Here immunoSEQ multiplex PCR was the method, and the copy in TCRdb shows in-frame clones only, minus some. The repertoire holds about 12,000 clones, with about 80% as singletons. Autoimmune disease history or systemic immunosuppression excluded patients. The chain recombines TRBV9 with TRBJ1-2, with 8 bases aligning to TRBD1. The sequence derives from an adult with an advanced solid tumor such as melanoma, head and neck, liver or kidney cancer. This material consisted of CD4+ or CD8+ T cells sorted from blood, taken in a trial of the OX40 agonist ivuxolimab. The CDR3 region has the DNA TGTGCCAGCAGCGCCTCGGTGGGACAGGTTGGTGGCTACACCTTC. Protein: CASSASVGQVGGYTF.